This T cell receptor beta chain was recorded in a study of siplizumab effects on memory and regulatory T cells. The repertoire was sequenced with immunoSEQ multiplex PCR; TCRdb's copy has only in-frame clones and lacks some. Here the sample spans about 110,000 clones, about 93% being singletons. CDR1 is MNHNS, CDR2 SASEGT, per germline. This CDR3 comprises 15 residues. J lost 3 bases, V lost 6 bases, and 7 bases had no gene match. This clonotype was sampled from a human donor in good health. The rearrangement joins TRBV6-1 to TRBJ2-7; TRBD1 matches 11 bases. What was sequenced was CD4+ T cells sorted from blood. CDR3 DNA: TGTGCCAGCAGAAACCACGGGACAGGGGGCTACGAGCAGTACTTC. It is translated as CASRNHGTGGYEQYF.